These 9 T cell receptor beta chains originate from one sample sequenced in a study of regulatory T cells in long-lasting Graves disease. The time point is: newly diagnosed GD, antithyroid drugs for less than 3 months. RNA isolated from PBMCs was used to make the TCR library. Libraries of TCR beta came from iRepertoire HTBI primers plus Arm-PCR of CDR3 regions. Using its own MiXCR run on the multiplex PCR reads, TCRdb lists one record per CDR3 protein. The sample lists about 240,000 distinct CDR3 sequences; 20% to 25% were seen once. The sample consisted of peripheral blood mononuclear cells (PBMCs), taken at new diagnosis, from a patient treated with antithyroid drugs. The receptors come from a female donor with Graves disease.

Many counts were recorded for this clonotype. The gene calls are TRBV7-2 and TRBJ2-7, with D perhaps TRBD1 (9 bases). The CDR3 contains 15 residues. Trimming took 6 bases from V and 7 from J, leaving 22 bases between them. Germline CDR1 is SGHTA and CDR2 is FQGNSA. The CDR3, as DNA: TGTGCCAGCAGTCGTAGCGGGACAGGGTTGGGTGAGCAGTACTTC. Translating gives CASSRSGTGLGEQYF.

This clonotype was counted many times. The chain joins TRBV3-1 to TRBJ1-1; D unclear. Germline CDR1 is LGHDT and CDR2 is YNNKEL (reference sequence). The CDR3 covers 13 residues. V gave up 4 bases and J gave up 4 bases, with 10 bases separating them. CDR3 sequence reads: CASSPARGTEAFF. CDR3 in DNA: TGTGCCAGCAGCCCCGCCAGAGGCACTGAAGCTTTCTTT. The variable domain in full, with the rest retrieved from reference TRBV3-1 and TRBJ1-1, is DTAVSQTPKYLVTQMGNDKSIKCEQNLGHDTMYWYKQDSKKFLKIMFSYNNKELIINETVPNRFSPKSPDKAHLNLHINSLELGDSAVYFCASSPARGTEAFFGQGTRLTVV.

This clonotype was observed many times. This chain connects TRBV14 to TRBJ2-3; D may be TRBD1 (6 bases). The CDR3 runs 14 residues. Germline CDR1 and CDR2: SGHDN and FVKESK. V lost 5 bases and J 4 bases, leaving 13 bases between the germline ends. CDR3 in amino acids: CASSWSRGPDTQYF. The CDR3 nucleotides are TGTGCCAGCAGCTGGTCCAGGGGCCCAGATACGCAGTATTTT.

The rearrangement joins TRBV10-2 to TRBJ1-2, with D uncertain. This CDR3 is 11 amino acids long. Germline assignment: CDR1 WSHSY and CDR2 SAAADI. Trimming shortened V by 8 bases and J by 8 bases, and 12 bases separated the two germline ends. In nucleotides, the CDR3 is TGCGCCAGCGCCGACGGCTACGGCTACACCTTC. Translation gives CASADGYGYTF.

At least ten counts were recorded for this clonotype. The V and J genes are TRBV28 and TRBJ2-6, with a tentative D call TRBD1 (6 bases). Per germline, CDR1 MDHEN and CDR2 SYDVKM. The CDR3 contains 18 residues. V lost 6 bases, J lost 3 bases, and 21 bases lay in between. DNA of the CDR3: TGTGCCAGCAGCCAATACCAGGGGAGAATGGGTGGGGCCAACGTCCTGACTTTC. It translates to CASSQYQGRMGGANVLTF.

Many counts were recorded for this clonotype. The chain is built from TRBV19 and TRBJ2-7, with TRBD1 as a possible D gene (5 bases). Trimming took 9 bases from V and 3 from J, leaving 15 bases between them. The length of the CDR3 is 13 residues. In germline, CDR1 is LNHDA, CDR2 SQIVND (reference sequence). The CDR3: CASSNGRDYEQYF. The DNA for the CDR3 is TGTGCCAGCTCGAACGGCAGGGACTACGAGCAGTACTTC.

This clonotype has at least ten counts. The V gene is TRBV3-1, the J gene TRBJ1-6; 10 bases match TRBD1. The germline gives CDR1 LGHDT, CDR2 YNNKEL (reference sequence). This CDR3 has 14 residues. The trim removed 6 bases at V and 7 bases at J, leaving 3 bases unmatched. The CDR3 here is CASRQGQGNSPLHF. The CDR3 DNA is TGTGCCAGCAGACAGGGACAGGGGAATTCACCCCTCCACTTT.

This clonotype showed up many times. For the CDR3, the DNA is TGTGCCAGTAGTGAGATAGGAAACTACGAGCAGTACTTC. It encodes CASSEIGNYEQYF. The chain recombines TRBV19 with TRBJ2-7; no definite D call. Trimming shortened V by 5 bases and J by 3 bases, and 11 bases separated the two germline ends. CDR1 is LNHDA, CDR2 SQIVND, per germline (reference sequence). This CDR3 is 13 amino acids long.

This clonotype was recorded many times. This rearrangement joins TRBV12-3 or TRBV12-4 to TRBJ2-7; a weak D match, TRBD2 (6 bases). The length of the CDR3 is 14 residues. V was shortened by 7 bases and J by 0 bases, with 13 bases between the two germline ends. The CDR3 region is CASTYGGSSYEQYF. CDR3 sequence (DNA): TGTGCCAGCACCTATGGGGGGAGCTCCTACGAGCAGTACTTC.